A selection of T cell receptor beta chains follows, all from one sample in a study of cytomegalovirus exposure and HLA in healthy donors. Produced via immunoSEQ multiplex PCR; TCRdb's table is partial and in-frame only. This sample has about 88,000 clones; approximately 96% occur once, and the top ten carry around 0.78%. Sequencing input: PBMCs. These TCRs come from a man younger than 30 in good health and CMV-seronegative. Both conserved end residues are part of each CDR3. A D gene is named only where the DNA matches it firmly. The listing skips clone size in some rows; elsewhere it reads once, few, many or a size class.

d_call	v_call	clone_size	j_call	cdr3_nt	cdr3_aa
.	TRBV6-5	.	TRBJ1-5	TGTGCCAGCAGTTATGATGGGGCTTCTCAGCCCCAGCATTTT	CASSYDGASQPQHF
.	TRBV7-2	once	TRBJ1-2	TGTGCCAGCAGCTTTTCAAGGGAGGGCTATGGCTACACCTTC	CASSFSREGYGYTF
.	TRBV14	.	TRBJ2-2	TGTGCCAGCAGCCAAGGATTTGGGGGAGGCACCGGGGAGCTGTTTTTT	CASSQGFGGGTGELFF
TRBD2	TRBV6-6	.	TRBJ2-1	TGTGCCAGCAGTTACCCTAGCGGGATCGATGAGCAGTTCTTC	CASSYPSGIDEQFF
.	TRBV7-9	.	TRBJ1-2	TGTGCCAGCAGCTTAGCGCAGGACGGAGGGGGCTACACCTTC	CASSLAQDGGGYTF
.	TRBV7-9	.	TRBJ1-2	TGTGCCAGCAGCTTCGCCGTGTCGCCGGGTGATGCTGGCTACACCTTC	CASSFAVSPGDAGYTF
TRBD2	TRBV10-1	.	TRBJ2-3	TGCGCCAGCAGTGCCGGGACTAGCGGGAGTTCAGATACGCAGTATTTT	CASSAGTSGSSDTQYF
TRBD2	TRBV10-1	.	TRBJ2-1	TGCGCCAGCAGTGTAGGACTAGCGGAGTACAATGAGCAGTTCTTC	CASSVGLAEYNEQFF
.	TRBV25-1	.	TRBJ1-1	TGTGCCAGCAGTGTGGGGCGGGGGACTGAAGCTTTCTTT	CASSVGRGTEAFF
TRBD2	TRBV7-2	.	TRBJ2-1	TGTGCCAGCAGCTTAGACGCGGGGGGGGAGCAGTTCTTC	CASSLDAGGEQFF
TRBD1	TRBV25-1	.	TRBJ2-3	TGTGCCAGCAGTGAGGACAGGAGAACAGATACGCAGTATTTT	CASSEDRRTDTQYF
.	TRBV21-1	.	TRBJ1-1	TGTGCCAGCAGCACCAGGTGGACAGGGAACACTGAAGCTTTCTTT	CASSTRWTGNTEAFF
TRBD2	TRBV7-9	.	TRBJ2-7	TGTGCCAGCAGGTTCAGCGGGAGGGACTCCTACGAGCAGTACTTC	CASRFSGRDSYEQYF
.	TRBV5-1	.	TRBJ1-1	TGCGCCAGCATACCACCTGGGGGGGGCACTGAAGCTTTCTTT	CASIPPGGGTEAFF
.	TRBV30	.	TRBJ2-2	TGTGCCTGGGACAGTAACACCGGGGAGCTGTTTTTT	CAWDSNTGELFF
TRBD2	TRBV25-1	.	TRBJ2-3	TGTGCCAGCAGACTAGCGGGAGGAATCACAGATACGCAGTATTTT	CASRLAGGITDTQYF
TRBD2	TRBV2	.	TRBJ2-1	TGTGCCAGCCGGACTAGCCGATACAATGAGCAGTTCTTC	CASRTSRYNEQFF
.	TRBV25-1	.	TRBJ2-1	TGTGCCAGCAGTGAACCCTTGGGAGCAGGAACCAATGAGCAGTTCTTC	CASSEPLGAGTNEQFF
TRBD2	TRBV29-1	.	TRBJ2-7	TGCAGCGGATCTAGCGGGAGTGACGAGCAGTACTTC	CSGSSGSDEQYF
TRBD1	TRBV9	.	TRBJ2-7	TGTGCCAGCAGCACCGGGACAGGGCCCTACGAGCAGTACTTC	CASSTGTGPYEQYF
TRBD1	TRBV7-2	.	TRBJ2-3	TGTGCCAGCAGCTTAGAATTCAGGGGGCGCACAGATACGCAGTATTTT	CASSLEFRGRTDTQYF
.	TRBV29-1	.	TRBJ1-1	TGCAGCGGGGGCCACCCTAACACTGAAGCTTTCTTT	CSGGHPNTEAFF
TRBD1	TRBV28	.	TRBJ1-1	TGTGCCAGCAGTCTCGAAAAACTCGACAGGGGCCCTGAAGCTTTCTTT	CASSLEKLDRGPEAFF
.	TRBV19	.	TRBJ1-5	TGTGCCAGTAGGCAGGGAAATCAGCCCCAGCATTTT	CASRQGNQPQHF
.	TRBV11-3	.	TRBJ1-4	TGTGCCAGCAGCTCTTCGGGTCGGGATAGCAATGAAAAACTGTTTTTT	CASSSSGRDSNEKLFF
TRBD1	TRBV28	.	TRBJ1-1	TGTGCCAGCAGTTTCACCGGACAGGGGGGATCTGAAGCTTTCTTT	CASSFTGQGGSEAFF
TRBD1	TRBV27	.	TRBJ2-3	TGTGCCAGCAGTTCAACTATCAGGGGGCGAGGAACAGATACGCAGTATTTT	CASSSTIRGRGTDTQYF
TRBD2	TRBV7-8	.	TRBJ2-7	TGTGCCAGCAGCTTAGTGGCTAGCGGGAGCCCCGAGCAGTACTTC	CASSLVASGSPEQYF
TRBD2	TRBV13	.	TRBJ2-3	TGTGCCAGCAGCCAGCCGGGACTAGTCACAGATACGCAGTATTTT	CASSQPGLVTDTQYF
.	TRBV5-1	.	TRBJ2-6	TGCGCCAGCAGCTGGACAGTCTCTGGGGCCAACGTCCTGACTTTC	CASSWTVSGANVLTF
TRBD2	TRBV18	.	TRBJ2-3	TGTGCCAGCTCCCCCGGGACTAGCGGCCTCACAGATACGCAGTATTTT	CASSPGTSGLTDTQYF
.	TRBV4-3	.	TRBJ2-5	TGCGCCAGCAGCCAAGGGGCGGAGACCCAGTACTTC	CASSQGAETQYF
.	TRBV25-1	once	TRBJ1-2	TGTGCCAGCGCCGGGGTTCCGGGGATCTACACCTTC	CASAGVPGIYTF
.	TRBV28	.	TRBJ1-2	TGTGCCAGCAGTTTGACTCGAGAACTCTGGTTCTATGGCTACACCTTC	CASSLTRELWFYGYTF
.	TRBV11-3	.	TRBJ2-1	TGTGCCAGCAGCTTACCCCCTCCCAATGAGCAGTTCTTC	CASSLPPPNEQFF
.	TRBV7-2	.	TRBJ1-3	TGTGCCAGCAGCTTGCGGGTCACTGGAAACACCATATATTTT	CASSLRVTGNTIYF
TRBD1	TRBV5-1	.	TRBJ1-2	TGCGCCAGCACCCGAGGGACAGGGCCACGGGACTATGGCTACACCTTC	CASTRGTGPRDYGYTF
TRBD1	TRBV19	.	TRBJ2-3	TGTGCCAGTAGCGAGGACAGGGTCCGAGATACGCAGTATTTT	CASSEDRVRDTQYF
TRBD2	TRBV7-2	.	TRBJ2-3	TGTGCCAGCAGCTCACTAGCGGGGTTCACAGATACGCAGTATTTT	CASSSLAGFTDTQYF
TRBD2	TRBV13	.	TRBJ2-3	TGTGCCAGCAGCATTAGCGGGATCAGCACAGATACGCAGTATTTT	CASSISGISTDTQYF
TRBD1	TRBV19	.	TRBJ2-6	TGTGCCAGTAGTATAGGCGGGACAGGGCTCTCTGGGGCCAACGTCCTGACTTTC	CASSIGGTGLSGANVLTF
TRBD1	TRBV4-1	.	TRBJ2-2	TGCGCCAGCAGCCGGGGACAGGGTGCGAACACCGGGGAGCTGTTTTTT	CASSRGQGANTGELFF